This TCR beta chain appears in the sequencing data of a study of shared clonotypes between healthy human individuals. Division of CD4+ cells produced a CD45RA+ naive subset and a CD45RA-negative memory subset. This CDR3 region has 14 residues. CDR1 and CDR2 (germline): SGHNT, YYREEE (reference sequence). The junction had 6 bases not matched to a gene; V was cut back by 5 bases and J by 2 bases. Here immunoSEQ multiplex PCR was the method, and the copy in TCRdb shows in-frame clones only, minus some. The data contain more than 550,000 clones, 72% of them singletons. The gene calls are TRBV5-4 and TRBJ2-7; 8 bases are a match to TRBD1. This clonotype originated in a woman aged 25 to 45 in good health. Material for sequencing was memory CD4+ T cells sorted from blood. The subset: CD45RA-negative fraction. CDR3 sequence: CASRHRDRPYEQYF. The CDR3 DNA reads TGTGCCAGCAGACACCGGGACAGGCCCTACGAGCAGTACTTC. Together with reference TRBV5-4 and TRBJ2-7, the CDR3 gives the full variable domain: ETGVTQSPTHLIKTRGQQVTLRCSSQSGHNTVSWYQQALGQGPQFIFQYYREEENGRGNFPPRFSGLQFPNYSSELNVNALELDDSALYLCASRHRDRPYEQYFGPGTRLTVT.